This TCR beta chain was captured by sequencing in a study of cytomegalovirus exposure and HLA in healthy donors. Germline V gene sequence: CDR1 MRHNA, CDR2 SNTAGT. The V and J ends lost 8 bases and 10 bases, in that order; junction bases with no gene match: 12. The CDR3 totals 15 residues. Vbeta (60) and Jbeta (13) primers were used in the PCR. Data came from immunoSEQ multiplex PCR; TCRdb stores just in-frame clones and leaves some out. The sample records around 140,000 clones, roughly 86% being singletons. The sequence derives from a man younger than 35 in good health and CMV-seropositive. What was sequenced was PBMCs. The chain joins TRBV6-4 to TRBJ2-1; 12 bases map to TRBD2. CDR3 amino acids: CASAERRLAGDEQFF. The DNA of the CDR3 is TGTGCCAGCGCTGAAAGAAGACTAGCGGGGGACGAGCAGTTCTTC.